The next 13 T cell receptor beta chains were all read from a single sample in a study of T cell responses to AZD1222 COVID-19 vaccine (dated by TCRdb to about 2021). The time point label here, explained by the study, means: about 28 days (+/-7) after the second vaccine dose. Library preparation employed the immunoSEQ multiplex PCR assay. TCRdb took over this immuneACCESS table, retaining in-frame rearrangements with V and J assigned. Such tables are incomplete; in checked studies, under half of the missing clones stem from an unresolved V gene, and the remainder is unexplained. This sample has over 130,000 clones in its table, and roughly 92% of those were observed once. The biggest ten clones account for over 4% of the sample. This specimen consisted of peripheral blood, obtained 28 days after the second AZD1222 dose. These receptors were obtained from an adult who received the AZD1222 COVID-19 vaccine.

This chain uses TRBV19 with TRBJ1-6; D not resolved. Germline V gene lookup returns CDR1 LNHDA and CDR2 SQIVND (reference sequence). The CDR3 length is 14 residues. V was pared by 5 bases and J by 4 bases, with 9 bases between. DNA for the CDR3: TGTGCCAGTAGTGTCCGGGATTATAATTCACCCCTCCACTTT. Residues: CASSVRDYNSPLHF.

V gene TRBV12-3 or TRBV12-4 combines with J gene TRBJ2-1; perhaps TRBD2 as D (5 bases). V lost 2 bases to trimming and J lost 9 bases, with 8 bases between them. The CDR3 covers 12 residues. In DNA form, the CDR3 reads TGTGCCAGCAGTTTACTAGCCCGTGAGCAGTTCTTC. It specifies CASSLLAREQFF.

The chain has TRBV10-3 and TRBJ1-6; D is unresolved. The germline gives CDR1 ENHRY, CDR2 SYGVKD. Trimming took 6 bases from V and 9 from J, leaving 15 bases between them. The CDR3 totals 14 residues. CDR3 sequence: CAIRDPDLGSPLHF. DNA for the CDR3: TGTGCCATCAGGGACCCCGACTTAGGTTCACCCCTCCACTTT.

V is TRBV7-9 and J is TRBJ2-1; D not certain. Per the germline V gene, CDR1 is SEHNR and CDR2 is FQNEAQ (reference sequence). V was clipped by 5 bases and J by 3 bases, with 17 bases between them. This CDR3 has 16 residues. CDR3 region: CASSPESATLYNEQFF. CDR3 sequence (DNA): TGTGCCAGCAGCCCGGAAAGCGCCACCCTCTACAATGAGCAGTTCTTC.

The chain recombines TRBV2 with TRBJ1-5, with no clear D. Germline V lookup: CDR1 SNHLY, CDR2 FYNNEI. The CDR3 covers 14 residues. V lost 4 bases to trimming and J lost 0 bases, with 7 bases between them. The CDR3 coding sequence is TGTGCCAGCAGTGCAGAGTATAGCAATCAGCCCCAGCATTTT. This encodes CASSAEYSNQPQHF. The full variable domain, its missing parts supplied by reference TRBV2 and TRBJ1-5, is EPEVTQTPSHQVTQMGQEVILRCVPISNHLYFYWYRQILGQKVEFLVSFYNNEISEKSEIFDDQFSVERPDGSNFTLKIRSTKLEDSAMYFCASSAEYSNQPQHFGDGTRLSIL.

This clone has only a few counts. This chain links TRBV5-1 with TRBJ2-1; D could derive from TRBD1 or TRBD2 (5 bases each). The germline CDR1 and CDR2 sequences are SGHRS and YFSETQ. V was clipped by 2 bases and J by 8 bases, with 17 bases between them. CDR3 size: 15 residues. DNA of the CDR3: TGCGCCAGCAGCTTTACCGATGCAGGGACCCATGAGCAGTTCTTC. It specifies CASSFTDAGTHEQFF. The full variable domain, its missing parts supplied by reference TRBV5-1 and TRBJ2-1, is KAGVTQTPRYLIKTRGQQVTLSCSPISGHRSVSWYQQTPGQGLQFLFEYFSETQRNKGNFPGRFSGRQFSNSRSEMNVSTLELGDSALYLCASSFTDAGTHEQFFGPGTRLTVL.

This clone occurred a few times. The chain links TRBV5-4 to TRBJ2-7; D might be TRBD2 (7 bases). Between the trimmed V and J ends, which lost 0 bases and 3 bases, there was a span of 10 bases. The CDR3 length is 14 residues. Germline assignment: CDR1 SGHNT and CDR2 YYREEE (reference sequence). The CDR3 protein is CASSLGGGGYEQYF. The CDR3 DNA reads as TGTGCCAGCAGCTTGGGAGGGGGGGGCTACGAGCAGTACTTC.

The rearrangement joins TRBV6-5 to TRBJ2-3, with D perhaps TRBD2 (6 bases). Germline loops: CDR1 MNHEY, CDR2 SVGAGI. V was pared by 6 bases and J by 6 bases, with 7 bases between. CDR3 length: 11 residues. The CDR3 here is CASREGDTQYF. In nucleotides, the CDR3 is TGTGCCAGCAGGGAGGGGGATACGCAGTATTTT.

The chain employs TRBV24-1 and TRBJ2-1; weak D call: TRBD1 (5 bases). This CDR3 is 18 amino acids long. Germline V gives CDR1 KGHDR, CDR2 SFDVKD. Trimming removed 4 bases at V and 6 bases at J, with 24 bases between. The CDR3 coding sequence is TGTGCCACCAGTGACGACACCGAGGTAGGACACTTGGGCAATGAGCAGTTCTTC. This sequence encodes CATSDDTEVGHLGNEQFF.

J is TRBJ2-2 and V is TRBV11-2, with 8 bases aligning to TRBD2. The J segment lost 5 bases and the V segment lost 3 bases, leaving 17 bases of the junction unmatched. CDR3 length equals 19 residues. CDR1 and CDR2 from the germline V gene are SGHAT and FQNNGV. CDR3: CASSFLFGGASGPTGELFF. CDR3 DNA sequence: TGTGCCAGCAGCTTCCTTTTTGGCGGGGCTAGCGGGCCTACCGGGGAGCTGTTTTTT.

The gene calls are TRBV3-1 (or the pseudogene TRBV3-2) and TRBJ1-1; perhaps TRBD1 as D (6 bases). The CDR3 runs to 16 residues. V shed 4 bases and J shed 1 base, with 16 bases lying between them. CDR1 is LGHDT, CDR2 YNNKEL, per germline (reference sequence). The CDR3 DNA sequence: TGTGCCAGCAGCCCGACTTCGACGGGACAGAACACTGAAGCTTTCTTT. Its translation: CASSPTSTGQNTEAFF.

The J gene is TRBJ1-1, the V gene TRBV4-1, with a weak D call TRBD1 (6 bases). The CDR3 extends over 14 amino acids. V lost 1 base, J lost 1 base, and 7 bases lay in between. The germline V gene encodes CDR1 MGHRA and CDR2 YSYEKL. CDR3 coding DNA: TGCGCCAGCAGCCAAGTAGGGGGGAACACTGAAGCTTTCTTT. It translates to CASSQVGGNTEAFF.

The V and J genes are TRBV3-1 (or the pseudogene TRBV3-2) and TRBJ1-2, with D perhaps TRBD1 (5 bases). This CDR3 contains 16 residues. Looked up from germline, CDR1 is LGHDT and CDR2 is YNNKEL (reference sequence). Trimming pared 0 bases from V and 2 bases from J, leaving 13 bases between. The CDR3 loop is CASSQDWAGRNYGYTF. The DNA for the CDR3 is TGTGCCAGCAGCCAAGACTGGGCAGGGCGGAACTATGGCTACACCTTC.